These T cell receptor beta chains were read from a single sample in a study of blood T cell repertoires in COVID-19. Here immunoSEQ multiplex PCR was the method, and the copy in TCRdb shows in-frame clones only, minus some. The repertoire holds roughly 410,000 clones, with roughly 90% as singletons. Source material: peripheral blood. The source of these receptors is a man aged 40-55 years with acute or convalescent COVID-19. CDR3s include the opening cysteine and the closing phenylalanine or tryptophan.

J: TRBJ2-6
V: TRBV2
CDR3: CASSKTRSSGANVLTF

J: TRBJ1-1
V: TRBV7-9
CDR3: CASSLGSGGNTEAFF

J: TRBJ2-1
V: TRBV15
CDR3: CATSRAAGDIYNEQFF

J: TRBJ1-6
V: TRBV7-2
CDR3: CASSLNGQRRNSPLHF

J: TRBJ1-6
V: TRBV30
CDR3: CAWDRNSPLHF

J: TRBJ1-4
V: TRBV5-1
CDR3: CASSLGFPGEKLFF

J: TRBJ1-1
V: TRBV30
CDR3: CAWRHVNTEAFF

J: TRBJ2-3
V: TRBV5-1
CDR3: CASSTGVSGRSSTDTQYF

J: TRBJ1-4
V: TRBV6-1
CDR3: CASSEWGPAATNEKLFF

J: TRBJ1-1
V: TRBV28
CDR3: CASTVGGITEAFF

J: TRBJ2-2
V: TRBV4-1
CDR3: CASSHPAGGLTGELFF

J: TRBJ2-7
V: TRBV4-1
CDR3: CASSPGQGGYEQYF

J: TRBJ2-5
V: TRBV6-1
CDR3: CASSTRTSGQETQYF

J: TRBJ1-4
V: TRBV4-1
CDR3: CASSQVNTGSEKLFF

J: TRBJ2-1
V: TRBV6-4
CDR3: CASSISGAYYNEQFF

J: TRBJ2-7
V: TRBV4-1
CDR3: CASSPTGTSGSGSYEQYF

J: TRBJ1-2
V: TRBV9
CDR3: CASSVGGDYGYTF

J: TRBJ2-1
V: TRBV5-8
CDR3: CASGHRYTTYNEQFF

J: TRBJ1-2
V: TRBV6-1
CDR3: CASSEFGTGTNYGYTF

J: TRBJ2-5
V: TRBV11-2
CDR3: CASSLADSPGWETQYF

J: TRBJ2-3
V: TRBV7-9
CDR3: CASKEKGWTSTDTQYF

J: TRBJ2-2
V: TRBV7-9
CDR3: CASSFGGRARSNTGELFF

J: TRBJ2-2
V: TRBV18
CDR3: CASSPLAGTNTGELFF

J: TRBJ1-2
V: TRBV27
CDR3: CASSRGIGAGYTF

J: TRBJ2-7
V: TRBV6-1
CDR3: CASSDWGWRVPYEQYF

J: TRBJ2-1
V: TRBV11-2
CDR3: CASSPGTSGRLYNEQFF

J: TRBJ2-1
V: TRBV27
CDR3: CASSSGLAGNNEQFF

J: TRBJ1-1
V: TRBV7-9
CDR3: CASSLAEGAKAFF

J: TRBJ1-2
V: TRBV27
CDR3: CASSGGTGNYGYTF

J: TRBJ2-3
V: TRBV9
CDR3: CASSVAGGSDTQYF

J: TRBJ1-2
V: TRBV6-4
CDR3: CASREQGSGAGYTF

J: TRBJ2-7
V: TRBV28
CDR3: CASSLFPGGSGEQYF

J: TRBJ1-1
V: TRBV5-5
CDR3: CASSLVRANVGFF

J: TRBJ1-1
V: TRBV28
CDR3: CASSLDRESEAFF

J: TRBJ2-7
V: TRBV28
CDR3: CASIPAGILYEQYF

J: TRBJ1-2
V: TRBV4-3
CDR3: CASSQEPNRAIFGYTF

J: TRBJ2-7
V: TRBV29-1
CDR3: CSVWAGLSYEQYF

J: TRBJ2-2
V: TRBV5-4
CDR3: CASSLLNGELFF